What follows are 6 T cell receptor beta chains derived from one specimen sequenced in a study of blood T cells in healthy people across ages. Primers used in a second PCR of about 6 to 12 cycles were a sample-barcoded 5' primer and a J-beta primer mix. TCRdb re-called the 5' RACE reads through MiXCR, storing one row per CDR3 protein. The table lists hundreds of thousands of distinct CDR3 sequences, about 43% of them singletons, with 25% to 35% in the top ten. Material for sequencing was blood. Receptors originate from a man of 80 years or more in good health.

This clonotype was observed a handful of times. The chain combines TRBV2 with TRBJ2-5; D remains ambiguous. The V gene lost 4 bases and the J gene lost 4 bases, with 13 bases spanning the gap. Germline loops: CDR1 SNHLY, CDR2 FYNNEI. CDR3 size: 14 residues. The CDR3 DNA reads as TGTGCCAGCAGTGTTGTTATCGGTTTAGAGACCCAGTACTTC. Translated: CASSVVIGLETQYF.

This rearrangement joins TRBV9 to TRBJ2-6; D not certain. The CDR3 has 15 residues. V lost 0 bases to trimming and J lost 1 base, with 5 bases between them. The germline V gene has CDR1 SGDLS and CDR2 YYNGEE. The CDR3 DNA sequence: TGTGCCAGCAGCGTAGTGATGTCTGGGGCCAACGTCCTGACTTTC. It translates to CASSVVMSGANVLTF.

This clonotype was observed a handful of times. The chain employs TRBV7-2 and TRBJ2-3, with a possible D match to TRBD1 (6 bases). Looked up from germline, CDR1 is SGHTA and CDR2 is FQGNSA. The CDR3 runs 16 residues. V was trimmed by 5 bases and J by 4 bases, leaving 19 bases between them. The CDR3 region is CASSVNRDFNPDTQYF. The CDR3 nucleotides are TGTGCCAGCAGCGTAAACAGGGATTTTAATCCAGATACGCAGTATTTT.

The chain has TRBV6-6 and TRBJ2-1; TRBD2 aligns across 9 bases. The germline V gene encodes CDR1 MNHNY and CDR2 SVGAGI (reference sequence). The ends lost 4 bases at V and 9 bases at J; junction bases unmatched: 4. The length of the CDR3 is 13 residues. The DNA for the CDR3 is TGTGCCAGCAGTTCCCGCGGGGGGGGTGAGCAGTTCTTC. Translation gives CASSSRGGGEQFF.

Turning to this clonotype: A read error may produce the germline difference seen at one junction end. J is TRBJ2-1 and V is TRBV5-1, with no clear D. The CDR3 sequence is 14 residues long. Germline lookup yields CDR1 SGHRS and CDR2 YFSETQ. CDR3 residues: CASSLSLENNERFF. In DNA form, the CDR3 reads TGCGCCAGCAGCTTGAGTCTCGAAAACAATGAGCGGTTCTTC.

Comments on this clonotype: A junction boundary mismatches the germline segment, possibly from a read error. The chain employs TRBV7-2 and TRBJ2-1, with D tentatively TRBD1 or TRBD2 (5 bases each). This CDR3 has 14 amino acids. CDR1 and CDR2 from the germline V gene are SGHTA and FQGNSA. The CDR3 spells CASSKKRGVDERFF. CDR3 nucleotide sequence: TGTGCCAGCAGCAAAAAGCGAGGGGTAGATGAGCGGTTCTTC.